These 28 T cell receptor beta chains were all obtained from the same sample, sequenced in a study of cytomegalovirus exposure and HLA in healthy donors. Profiled with immunoSEQ multiplex PCR; TCRdb holds only in-frame clones, not every one. The repertoire includes 150,000 to 200,000 clones, approximately 80% of them detected once, and roughly 7% sits in the top ten. The sequencing input was PBMCs. Receptors originate from a man aged 18 to 29 in good health and CMV-seropositive.

This clone appeared once. The rearrangement joins TRBV27 to TRBJ2-2, with D possibly matching TRBD2 (6 bases). The CDR3 length is 16 residues. CDR1 and CDR2 from the germline V gene are MNHEY and SMNVEV (reference sequence). V was pared by 1 base and J by 5 bases, with 14 bases between. The CDR3 sequence is CASSLYGGGGTGELFF. DNA for the CDR3: TGTGCCAGCAGTTTATATGGCGGTGGAGGGACCGGGGAGCTGTTTTTT.

The gene calls are TRBV19 and TRBJ2-7; 10 bases are shared with TRBD2. V lost 6 bases and J lost 6; bases outside the gene matches: 8. Germline V CDR1 and CDR2: LNHDA, SQIVND (reference sequence). This CDR3 comprises 14 residues. The CDR3 DNA is TGTGCCAGTAGCTCTCTAGCGGGAGTTTCCGAGCAGTACTTC. It is translated as CASSSLAGVSEQYF.

This clone was counted between two and nine times. The chain employs TRBV15 and TRBJ1-5; 8 bases fit TRBD1. The V gene end was trimmed by 0 bases and the J gene end by 5 bases; junction bases not matched to a gene: 3. Germline V gene lookup returns CDR1 LNHNV and CDR2 YYDKDF (reference sequence). The length of the CDR3 is 15 residues. The CDR3 spells CATSRDQGADQPQHF. The CDR3 DNA follows: TGTGCCACCAGCAGAGATCAGGGGGCCGATCAGCCCCAGCATTTT.

This sequence joins TRBV6-1 and TRBJ1-3; D might be TRBD1 (5 bases). V lost 0 bases and J 9 bases, leaving 12 bases between the germline ends. CDR1 and CDR2 (germline): MNHNS, SASEGT. CDR3 length: 14 amino acids. CDR3 protein: CASSEARQGRTIYF. CDR3 in DNA: TGTGCCAGCAGTGAAGCTCGGCAGGGTCGCACCATATATTTT.

The CDR3 DNA reads TGTGCCAGCAGGCCCGCCGCCGGGACTACCTACACCGGGGAGCTGTTTTTT. As protein: CASRPAAGTTYTGELFF. The chain couples TRBV7-6 to TRBJ2-2; 7 positions agree with TRBD2. V was pared by 6 bases and J by 3 bases, with 13 bases of the junction left unmatched. The CDR3 is 17 amino acids. CDR1 is SGHVS and CDR2 is FNYEAQ in the germline V gene.

The rearrangement uses TRBV7-3 and TRBJ2-2, with TRBD2 matching over 8 bases. The CDR3 is 15 amino acids. The trim removed 4 bases at V and 8 bases at J, leaving 9 bases unmatched. In germline, CDR1 is SGHTA, CDR2 FQGTGA. The CDR3 nucleotides are TGTGCCAGCAGCTCGATGGCGAGCGGGAGAGGGGAGCTGTTTTTT. It codes for CASSSMASGRGELFF.

The V and J genes are TRBV11-2 and TRBJ1-5; D remains unclear. This CDR3 is built from 14 residues. Trimming shortened V by 1 base and J by 3 bases, and 7 bases separated the two germline ends. Per germline, CDR1 SGHAT and CDR2 FQNNGV. The CDR3 nucleotides are TGTGCCAGCAGCTTAGCGGGGTACAATCAGCCCCAGCATTTT. Protein product: CASSLAGYNQPQHF.

This clone was picked up a small number of times. This chain joins TRBV18 and TRBJ2-3, with 7 bases fitting TRBD2. Germline CDR1 reads KGHSH; CDR2 reads LQKENI. The CDR3 covers 18 residues. After removal of 5 bases from V and 6 bases from J, the junction contained 20 bases not matched to a gene. The CDR3 loop is CASSTPGATSLGMDTQYF. As DNA, the CDR3 is TGTGCCAGCTCAACCCCCGGGGCGACTAGCTTGGGCATGGATACGCAGTATTTT.

The V call is TRBV27, the J call TRBJ2-3, with 8 positions matching TRBD1. The V gene's germline CDR1 is MNHEY and CDR2 SMNVEV (reference sequence). J lost 5 bases, V lost 3 bases, and 7 bases had no gene match. The CDR3 contains 15 residues. The CDR3 loop reads CASSFSRGLGDTQYF. CDR3 in DNA: TGTGCCAGCAGTTTCTCCAGGGGGCTTGGAGATACGCAGTATTTT.

The chain employs TRBV10-3 and TRBJ2-7; D possibly corresponds to TRBD2 (6 bases). This CDR3 is built from 15 residues. The V gene's germline CDR1 is ENHRY and CDR2 SYGVKD. The V and J ends lost 6 bases and 4 bases respectively, with 19 bases between them. CDR3 coding DNA: TGTGCCATCAGGCCCGGGAGACAGCCTAAATACGAGCAGTACTTC. As protein: CAIRPGRQPKYEQYF.

V usage is TRBV4-2 and J usage is TRBJ1-2; D gene ambiguous. V was trimmed by 5 bases and J by 5 bases, leaving 15 bases between them. In germline, CDR1 is LGHNA, CDR2 YNFKEQ. The CDR3 totals 14 residues. In DNA, the CDR3 is TGTGCCAGCAGCGACGGGTCCGTAGAATATGGCTACACCTTC. This translates into CASSDGSVEYGYTF.

The chain joins TRBV11-2 to TRBJ2-1; TRBD1 agrees at 9 bases. CDR1 is SGHAT and CDR2 is FQNNGV in the germline V gene. CDR3 length equals 15 residues. V shed 4 bases, J shed 1 base, and the junction held 2 bases outside the gene matches. In DNA, the CDR3 is TGTGCCAGCAGCTCCGGACAGGGGTCCTACAATGAGCAGTTCTTC. It encodes CASSSGQGSYNEQFF.

The V call is TRBV9, the J call TRBJ2-2; TRBD1 agrees at 10 bases. CDR3 length equals 15 residues. The trim removed 4 bases at V and 6 bases at J, leaving 6 bases unmatched. Germline CDR1 and CDR2: SGDLS and YYNGEE. CDR3 region: CASSTRQGAAGELFF. CDR3 bases: TGTGCCAGCAGCACCCGACAGGGGGCAGCCGGGGAGCTGTTTTTT.

The gene calls are TRBV9 and TRBJ2-1; D perhaps matches TRBD2 (5 bases). V was clipped by 3 bases and J by 3 bases, with 7 bases between them. CDR1 SGDLS and CDR2 YYNGEE come from the germline V gene. The CDR3 has 13 residues. The CDR3 nucleotides are TGTGCCAGCAGCGGCGGACTCTACAATGAGCAGTTCTTC. Translated, it gives CASSGGLYNEQFF.

This clone was seen only once. The chain carries TRBV9 and TRBJ2-1; 8 bases are a match to TRBD2. The germline gives CDR1 SGDLS, CDR2 YYNGEE. This CDR3 has 15 amino acids. The junction had 3 bases not matched to a gene; V was cut back by 2 bases and J by 2 bases. The chain's CDR3 is CASSVDGRAYNEQFF. The CDR3 nucleotides are TGTGCCAGCAGCGTTGACGGGAGGGCCTACAATGAGCAGTTCTTC. Full variable domain (outside the CDR3, taken from reference TRBV9 and TRBJ2-1): DSGVTQTPKHLITATGQRVTLRCSPRSGDLSVYWYQQSLDQGLQFLIQYYNGEERAKGNILERFSAQQFPDLHSELNLSSLELGDSALYFCASSVDGRAYNEQFFGPGTRLTVL.

The rearrangement links TRBV9 to TRBJ2-1; D may be TRBD1 (5 bases). The CDR3 sequence is 13 residues long. The V gene lost 3 bases and the J gene lost 6 bases, with 10 bases spanning the gap. CDR1 and CDR2 from the germline V gene are SGDLS and YYNGEE. The CDR3 DNA reads TGTGCCAGCAGCGCGTACAGGCCCAATGAGCAGTTCTTC. As protein: CASSAYRPNEQFF.

The chain uses TRBV30 and TRBJ2-1; 7 positions match TRBD2. V lost 5 bases, J lost 1 base, and 5 bases stayed unmatched. The CDR3 sequence is 14 residues long. Germline V lookup: CDR1 GTSNPN, CDR2 SVGIG (reference sequence). CDR3 loop: CAWGSGASYNEQFF. The DNA for the CDR3 is TGTGCCTGGGGGAGCGGGGCTTCCTACAATGAGCAGTTCTTC.

The rearrangement joins TRBV9 to TRBJ2-7, with a weak D call TRBD2 (5 bases). Germline-derived CDR1 and CDR2 are SGDLS and YYNGEE. There are 12 residues in the CDR3. The V gene lost 7 bases and the J gene lost 7 bases, with 15 bases spanning the gap. In DNA, the CDR3 is TGTGCCAGCGGACCGGGCGGAGGTGAGCAGTACTTC. This translates into CASGPGGGEQYF.

This sequence joins TRBV6-1 and TRBJ2-2; TRBD2 matches at 9 bases. This CDR3 has 14 amino acids. Losses at the gene ends were 8 bases for V and 4 bases for J; bases not matched to a gene: 5. Germline V gene data show CDR1 as MNHNS and CDR2 as SASEGT. CDR3 in DNA: TGTGCCAGCGGTAGCGGGAGTGGCACCGGGGAGCTGTTTTTT. Protein: CASGSGSGTGELFF.

The gene calls are TRBV18 and TRBJ2-1; 15 bases fit TRBD2. The CDR3 totals 16 residues. Unmatched junction bases numbered 8, after V lost 4 bases and J lost 10 bases. Looked up from germline, CDR1 is KGHSH and CDR2 is LQKENI. As DNA, the CDR3 is TGTGCCAGCTCACTCGCACGGACTAGCGGGAGGGAGGAGCAGTTCTTC. This gives the protein CASSLARTSGREEQFF.

Points on this clone: At one boundary the junction diverges from the germline segment, which might be a read error. The rearrangement joins TRBV29-1 to TRBJ1-1; 9 nucleotides align to TRBD1. Germline V gene data show CDR1 as SQVTM and CDR2 as ANQGSEA. This CDR3 contains 13 residues. DNA for the CDR3: TGCAGCGTTCACAGGGGGCGGAACTCTGAAGCTTTCTTT. Amino acids: CSVHRGRNSEAFF.

This chain connects TRBV29-1 to TRBJ2-4, with 7 bases lining up with TRBD1. There are 17 residues in the CDR3. Germline CDR1 SQVTM, CDR2 ANQGSEA. V shed 2 bases and J 2 bases; nucleotides not matched to a gene: 12. CDR3 DNA sequence: TGCAGCGTTGAATTATGGGACCGGGACAGCTCCAAAAACATTCAGTACTTC. Encoded protein: CSVELWDRDSSKNIQYF.

The chain is built from TRBV11-2 and TRBJ1-2; the D is unclear. V lost 1 base and J 4 bases, leaving 16 bases between the germline ends. CDR3 size: 16 residues. Germline V gene sequence: CDR1 SGHAT, CDR2 FQNNGV. CDR3 in amino acids: CASSLGGGPNLYGYTF. The DNA for the CDR3 is TGTGCCAGCAGCTTAGGTGGAGGTCCAAACCTCTATGGCTACACCTTC.

This chain uses TRBV28 with TRBJ1-4, with TRBD1 matching over 8 bases. Germline loops: CDR1 MDHEN, CDR2 SYDVKM. Losses at the gene ends were 6 bases for V and 4 bases for J; bases not matched to a gene: 7. The CDR3 runs to 15 residues. This CDR3 is CASSDPGQVNEKLFF. The CDR3 DNA sequence: TGTGCCAGCAGCGATCCGGGACAGGTTAATGAAAAACTGTTTTTT. Looking up the rest from reference TRBV28 and TRBJ1-4 gives the full variable domain: DVKVTQSSRYLVKRTGEKVFLECVQDMDHENMFWYRQDPGLGLRLIYFSYDVKMKEKGDIPEGYSVSREKKERFSLILESASTNQTSMYLCASSDPGQVNEKLFFGSGTQLSVL.

V is TRBV7-6 and J is TRBJ2-5; D is possibly TRBD1 (6 bases). CDR1 SGHVS and CDR2 FNYEAQ come from the germline V gene. V lost 5 bases, J lost 5 bases, and 15 bases lay in between. This CDR3 is 14 amino acids long. CDR3 DNA: TGTGCCAGCAGCCAAAGGACAGATGCGGAGACCCAGTACTTC. This gives the protein CASSQRTDAETQYF.

The chain employs TRBV9 and TRBJ1-3; D perhaps matches TRBD1 (6 bases). CDR3 length equals 16 residues. CDR1 is SGDLS and CDR2 is YYNGEE in the germline V gene. Trimming removed 3 bases at V and 0 bases at J, with 13 bases between. CDR3 region: CASSALDSVSGNTIYF. The CDR3 DNA reads as TGTGCCAGCAGCGCGTTGGACAGCGTCTCTGGAAACACCATATATTTT. The full variable domain, in which reference TRBV9 and TRBJ1-3 provide the parts outside the CDR3, is DSGVTQTPKHLITATGQRVTLRCSPRSGDLSVYWYQQSLDQGLQFLIQYYNGEERAKGNILERFSAQQFPDLHSELNLSSLELGDSALYFCASSALDSVSGNTIYFGEGSWLTVV.

This sequence joins TRBV9 and TRBJ2-7; TRBD2 is a possible D gene (6 bases). V shed 4 bases and J shed 4 bases, with 15 bases lying between them. Germline loops: CDR1 SGDLS, CDR2 YYNGEE. The CDR3 has 14 residues. The CDR3 DNA reads TGTGCCAGCAGCCGCGGAACTGGAGGGTACGAGCAGTACTTC. It encodes CASSRGTGGYEQYF.

The rearrangement uses TRBV4-2 and TRBJ2-7; D is ambiguous. The V end was cut by 2 bases, the J end by 0 bases, with 17 bases between. The CDR3 has 17 residues. CDR1 is LGHNA and CDR2 is YNFKEQ in the germline V gene. In DNA form, the CDR3 reads TGTGCCAGCAGCCAACCCTCAGGCGCAGGCTACTCCTACGAGCAGTACTTC. This translates into CASSQPSGAGYSYEQYF.